This T cell receptor beta chain was sequenced for a study of blood T cell repertoires in COVID-19. Study overall: PBMCs, B-cell-depleted T cells, or T cells were the source of the cDNA or gDNA that made up the material.

CDR1 SQVTM and CDR2 ANQGSEA come from the germline V gene. V lost 4 bases and J lost 1, with 11 bases in between. The CDR3 is 14 residues long. Study processing details: Estimated nucleated cell counts came from reference gene primer amplification. Assay used: immunoSEQ multiplex PCR; TCRdb lists only in-frame clones, some missing. Clonal size and the V and J genes are those of that table, whereas D and trimming came from the DNA. The repertoire holds roughly 260,000 clones, with approximately 80% as singletons. The TCR sequence derives from a woman aged 80 or over with active or convalescent COVID-19. The V call is TRBV29-1, the J call TRBJ1-3; D unresolved. The sample taken for sequencing was peripheral blood. This CDR3 reads CSVGDFLSGNTIYF. The CDR3 nucleotides are TGCAGCGTTGGTGATTTCCTATCTGGAAACACCATATATTTT. Together with reference TRBV29-1 and TRBJ1-3, the CDR3 gives the full variable domain: SAVISQKPSRDICQRGTSLTIQCQVDSQVTMMFWYRQQPGQSLTLIATANQGSEATYESGFVIDKFPISRPNLTFSTLTVSNMSPEDSSIYLCSVGDFLSGNTIYFGEGSWLTVV.